This TCR beta chain was retrieved from a study of cytomegalovirus exposure and HLA in healthy donors. The CDR3 consists of 15 residues. V lost 4 bases, J lost 8 bases, and 18 bases lay in between. Germline V gives CDR1 MNHEY, CDR2 SVGAGI. Donors likely had unrecorded immune exposures despite being nominally healthy when sampled. Use of 60 Vbeta and 13 Jbeta primers characterized the PCR. Produced via immunoSEQ multiplex PCR; TCRdb's table is partial and in-frame only. The sample contains roughly 220,000 clones, roughly 70% of which appear only once. The sample taken for sequencing was PBMCs. The chain carries TRBV6-5 and TRBJ2-1; tentative D call: TRBD1 (6 bases). This clonotype originated in a middle-aged man in good health and CMV-seropositive. Here the CDR3 DNA reads TGTGCCAGCAGTTCCGACAGGTGGAGTCGGGATGAGCAGTTCTTC. Translation: CASSSDRWSRDEQFF.